These 15 T cell receptor beta chains share one sample of origin, sequenced in a study of blood T cell repertoires in COVID-19. Using immunoSEQ multiplex PCR, the repertoire was profiled, and TCRdb retains in-frame clones only, with some absent. Of 200,000 to 250,000 clones in the sample, around 90% were seen once. The specimen was PBMCs or T cells enriched from blood (not recorded which). The receptors were gathered from a woman aged 25-40 years with acute COVID-19.

This rearrangement joins TRBV14 to TRBJ1-2; D remains unclear. Germline V lookup: CDR1 SGHDN, CDR2 FVKESK. V lost 1 base and J lost 0, with 6 bases in between. The length of the CDR3 is 14 residues. The CDR3 reads CASSQGVTNYGYTF. CDR3 coding DNA: TGTGCCAGCAGCCAAGGAGTCACTAACTATGGCTACACCTTC.

The chain joins TRBV18 to TRBJ2-3; D is ambiguous. From germline, CDR1 is KGHSH and CDR2 LQKENI. This CDR3 contains 14 residues. Trimming pared 0 bases from V and 0 bases from J, leaving 4 bases between. CDR3 coding DNA: TGTGCCAGCTCACCACCGTTAAGCACAGATACGCAGTATTTT. Protein product: CASSPPLSTDTQYF. The entire variable domain, with the rest obtained from reference TRBV18 and TRBJ2-3, is as follows: NAGVMQNPRHLVRRRGQEARLRCSPMKGHSHVYWYRQLPEEGLKFMVYLQKENIIDESGMPKERFSAEFPKEGPSILRIQQVVRGDSAAYFCASSPPLSTDTQYFGPGTRLTVL.

V gene TRBV29-1 combines with J gene TRBJ1-2; D is perhaps TRBD1 (5 bases). CDR1 is SQVTM, CDR2 ANQGSEA, per germline. The CDR3 contains 15 residues. Deletions cut 3 bases from V and 4 bases from J, with 18 bases between. The CDR3 DNA reads as TGCAGCGTTGACCGTTTCTTTGACAGCCTCTATGGCTACACCTTC. It specifies CSVDRFFDSLYGYTF. Looking up the rest from reference TRBV29-1 and TRBJ1-2 gives the full variable domain: SAVISQKPSRDICQRGTSLTIQCQVDSQVTMMFWYRQQPGQSLTLIATANQGSEATYESGFVIDKFPISRPNLTFSTLTVSNMSPEDSSIYLCSVDRFFDSLYGYTFGSGTRLTVV.

In its sample, this clone was seen once. The chain links TRBV2 to TRBJ2-2, with TRBD2 matching 13 bases. With V trimmed by 4 bases and J by 0 bases, 2 bases remained unmatched. The germline gives CDR1 SNHLY, CDR2 FYNNEI. CDR3 length: 17 amino acids. The CDR3 DNA reads as TGTGCCAGCAGTGGGACTAGCGGGGGCCCGAACACCGGGGAGCTGTTTTTT. Protein product: CASSGTSGGPNTGELFF.

The table lists this clone with a count of one. In the same sample, other DNA sequences code for this CDR3. This rearrangement joins TRBV15 to TRBJ1-3; perhaps TRBD1 as D (6 bases). Trimming took 0 bases from V and 2 from J, leaving 8 bases between them. The CDR3 consists of 15 residues. Germline V gene sequence: CDR1 LNHNV, CDR2 YYDKDF (reference sequence). The CDR3, as DNA: TGTGCCACCAGCAGAGACAGGGGCACTGGAAACACCATATATTTT. Translation: CATSRDRGTGNTIYF.

The chain couples TRBV5-4 to TRBJ2-2; D might be TRBD2 (7 bases). Between the trimmed V and J ends, which lost 4 bases and 5 bases, there was a span of 18 bases. Germline V gene data show CDR1 as SGHNT and CDR2 as YYREEE (reference sequence). The CDR3 spans 16 residues. The CDR3 is CASSTSGGAETGELFF. CDR3 DNA: TGTGCCAGCAGCACCTCGGGGGGCGCAGAAACCGGGGAGCTGTTTTTT. Complete variable domain (other parts from reference TRBV5-4 and TRBJ2-2): ETGVTQSPTHLIKTRGQQVTLRCSSQSGHNTVSWYQQALGQGPQFIFQYYREEENGRGNFPPRFSGLQFPNYSSELNVNALELDDSALYLCASSTSGGAETGELFFGEGSRLTVL.

The chain couples TRBV11-3 to TRBJ2-1, with 7 nucleotides matching TRBD2. The germline CDR1 and CDR2 sequences are SGHNT and YENEEA. This CDR3 has 15 residues. The V gene end was trimmed by 3 bases and the J gene end by 4 bases; junction bases not matched to a gene: 6. The CDR3 here is CASSLSGAGYNEQFF. As DNA, the CDR3 is TGTGCCAGCAGCTTGAGCGGGGCGGGGTACAATGAGCAGTTCTTC.

The V and J genes are TRBV7-8 and TRBJ1-2; D unclear. Trimming removed 5 bases from V and 0 bases from J, with 10 bases in between. The CDR3 extends over 14 amino acids. Germline lookup yields CDR1 SGHVS and CDR2 FQNEAQ. This chain's CDR3 is CASSPHFTNYGYTF. DNA for the CDR3: TGTGCCAGCAGCCCGCACTTCACTAACTATGGCTACACCTTC. The whole variable domain, filled in from reference TRBV7-8 and TRBJ1-2, reads GAGVSQSPRYKVAKRGQDVALRCDPISGHVSLFWYQQALGQGPEFLTYFQNEAQLDKSGLPSDRFFAERPEGSVSTLKIQRTQQEDSAVYLCASSPHFTNYGYTFGSGTRLTVV.

The chain couples TRBV4-2 to TRBJ1-2; D possibly corresponds to TRBD1 (5 bases). The CDR3 runs to 17 residues. The V gene lost 0 bases and the J gene lost 2 bases, with 16 bases spanning the gap. Germline V gene lookup returns CDR1 LGHNA and CDR2 YNFKEQ. CDR3 amino acids: CASSQDFTEGVNYGYTF. The CDR3 bases are TGTGCCAGCAGCCAAGATTTCACGGAAGGGGTAAACTATGGCTACACCTTC.

Here the CDR3 reads CASSLRRGDYGYTF. CDR3 sequence (DNA): TGTGCCAGCAGCCTAAGGCGCGGTGACTATGGCTACACCTTC. The rearrangement uses TRBV14 and TRBJ1-2, with no clear D. CDR1 and CDR2 from the germline V gene are SGHDN and FVKESK. The V end was cut by 4 bases, the J end by 3 bases, with 12 bases between. CDR3 length: 14 amino acids.

This chain links TRBV4-1 with TRBJ2-2, with 8 nucleotides matching TRBD1. J gave up 7 bases and V 5 bases, and 12 bases lay outside the gene matches. This CDR3 is 16 amino acids long. Germline V gene lookup returns CDR1 MGHRA and CDR2 YSYEKL. CDR3 protein: CASSAGTGFGGGELFF. CDR3 nucleotide sequence: TGCGCCAGCAGCGCCGGGACAGGATTCGGCGGCGGGGAGCTGTTTTTT.

This chain links TRBV5-1 with TRBJ2-7; the match to TRBD1 covers 10 bases. The germline V gene encodes CDR1 SGHRS and CDR2 YFSETQ. The CDR3 length is 14 residues. V was pared by 8 bases and J by 0 bases, with 5 bases of the junction left unmatched. In DNA form, the CDR3 reads TGCGCCAGTTCCGGGACAGGGGTCTCCTACGAGCAGTACTTC. This gives the protein CASSGTGVSYEQYF.

The J gene is TRBJ1-4, the V gene TRBV19; unclear D gene. This CDR3 has 13 amino acids. The V and J ends lost 6 bases and 7 bases respectively, with 12 bases between them. Per the germline V gene, CDR1 is LNHDA and CDR2 is SQIVND (reference sequence). In nucleotides, the CDR3 is TGTGCCAGTAGGAGGAGAGAGGGTGAAAAACTGTTTTTT. Encoded protein: CASRRREGEKLFF.

The chain carries TRBV2 and TRBJ1-2, with 9 bases fitting TRBD1. The CDR3 spans 14 residues. Germline loops: CDR1 SNHLY, CDR2 FYNNEI. The ends lost 5 bases at V and 7 bases at J; junction bases unmatched: 8. The CDR3 DNA sequence: TGTGCCAGCAGTCCAGGGACAGGGTTGGGTGGCTACACCTTC. Translation gives CASSPGTGLGGYTF.

The CDR3 loop reads CASSSLATRTNTGELFF. CDR3 in DNA: TGTGCCAGCAGCTCTCTGGCCACACGTACGAACACCGGGGAGCTGTTTTTT. V gene TRBV5-5 combines with J gene TRBJ2-2; no firm D call. Per germline, CDR1 SGHKS and CDR2 YYEKEE (reference sequence). The CDR3 totals 17 residues. V was pared by 3 bases and J by 0 bases, with 15 bases between.